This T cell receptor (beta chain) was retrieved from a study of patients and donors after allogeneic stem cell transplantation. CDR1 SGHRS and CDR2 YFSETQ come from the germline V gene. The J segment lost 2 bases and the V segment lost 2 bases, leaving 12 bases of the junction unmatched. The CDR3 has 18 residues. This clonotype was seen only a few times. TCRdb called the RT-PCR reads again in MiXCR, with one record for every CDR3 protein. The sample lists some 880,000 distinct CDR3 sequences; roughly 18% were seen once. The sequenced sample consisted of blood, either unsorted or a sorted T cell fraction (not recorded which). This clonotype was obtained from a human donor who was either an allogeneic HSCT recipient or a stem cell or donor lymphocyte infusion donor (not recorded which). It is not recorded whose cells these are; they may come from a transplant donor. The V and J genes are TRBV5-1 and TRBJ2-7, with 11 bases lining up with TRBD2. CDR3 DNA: TGCGCCAGCAGCTTCCGGAAGACGACTAGCGGGACCACCTACGAGCAGTACTTC. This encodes CASSFRKTTSGTTYEQYF.